Listed below are T cell receptor beta chains from one sample, sequenced in a study of regulatory T cells in long-lasting Graves disease. One entry per CDR3 protein, called by TCRdb with MiXCR from the multiplex PCR reads. The sample has 440,000 or so distinct CDR3 sequences; 14% to 15% are singletons. This sample was also put to use in a study of T cells in Graves' hyperthyroidism and ophthalmopathy.

Sequenced material: peripheral blood mononuclear cells (PBMCs), taken at new diagnosis, from a patient treated with antithyroid drugs. The source of these receptors is a woman in her 30s with Graves disease. The CDR3 runs from the conserved cysteine through the conserved F or W. A D gene is named only where the DNA matches it firmly. Only some rows state a clone size, as once, few, many or a class for expanded clones.

clone size: many; J gene: TRBJ2-1; D gene: .; V gene: TRBV28; CDR3 DNA: TGTGCCAGCAGTTTACGGAGACGTTTGTATGAGCAGTTCTTC; CDR3 protein: CASSLRRRLYEQFF
clone size: .; J gene: TRBJ2-1; D gene: TRBD2; V gene: TRBV4-1; CDR3 DNA: TGCGCCAGCAGCCAAGATCCCGCTAGCGGGATCAACAATGAGCAGTTCTTC; CDR3 protein: CASSQDPASGINNEQFF
clone size: many; J gene: TRBJ2-3; D gene: TRBD2; V gene: TRBV6-1; CDR3 DNA: TGTGCCAGCAACCTAGCGGGAGCAGGAGATACGCAGTATTTT; CDR3 protein: CASNLAGAGDTQYF
clone size: many; J gene: TRBJ2-1; D gene: TRBD2; V gene: TRBV7-3; CDR3 DNA: TGTGCCAGCAGCTTAAAAGCGGGAAACTACAATGAGCAGTTCTTC; CDR3 protein: CASSLKAGNYNEQFF
clone size: many; J gene: TRBJ1-2; D gene: .; V gene: TRBV20-1; CDR3 DNA: TGCAGTCCTCTCCCGCAGGATAACTATGGCTACACCTTC; CDR3 protein: CSPLPQDNYGYTF
clone size: many; J gene: TRBJ2-7; D gene: TRBD2; V gene: TRBV20-1; CDR3 DNA: TGCAGTGCTAGAGATGGACTAGCGGATACCTACGAGCAGTACTTC; CDR3 protein: CSARDGLADTYEQYF
clone size: many; J gene: TRBJ1-5; D gene: .; V gene: TRBV5-6; CDR3 DNA: TGTGCCACCGGGGACGAGGGTAGCAATCAGCCCCAGCATTTT; CDR3 protein: CATGDEGSNQPQHF
clone size: few; J gene: TRBJ1-1; D gene: TRBD1; V gene: TRBV27; CDR3 DNA: TGTGCCAGCAGTTTATCAGGGGGCCTGACGAAAGCTTTCTTT; CDR3 protein: CASSLSGGLTKAFF
clone size: .; J gene: TRBJ2-1; D gene: TRBD2; V gene: TRBV4-1; CDR3 DNA: TGCGCCAGCAGCCACGGCCTCGGGGGACTAGCGGGACCCTACAATGAGCAGTTCTTC; CDR3 protein: CASSHGLGGLAGPYNEQFF
clone size: many; J gene: TRBJ2-1; D gene: .; V gene: TRBV7-3; CDR3 DNA: TGTGCCAGCAGCAGAGTAGCGGTCTCCTACAATGAGCAGTTCTTC; CDR3 protein: CASSRVAVSYNEQFF
clone size: .; J gene: TRBJ1-6; D gene: .; V gene: TRBV14; CDR3 DNA: TGTGCCAGCAGCCAAGACCTCTCGGGGTCCTATAATTCACCCCTCCACTTT; CDR3 protein: CASSQDLSGSYNSPLHF
clone size: few; J gene: TRBJ1-5; D gene: TRBD1; V gene: TRBV6-1; CDR3 DNA: TGTGCCAGCAGTGAAAGGATGTCGGGACAGGGGGCCCGAACCAGCAATCAGCCCCAGCATTTT; CDR3 protein: CASSERMSGQGARTSNQPQHF
clone size: .; J gene: TRBJ1-6; D gene: .; V gene: TRBV15; CDR3 DNA: TGTGCCACCAGCAGAGCCGCCCCGACGGATTCACCCCTCCACTTT; CDR3 protein: CATSRAAPTDSPLHF
clone size: many; J gene: TRBJ1-1; D gene: .; V gene: TRBV7-9; CDR3 DNA: TGTGCCAGCAAATACCCCGGGCCCAACGGTACTGAAGCTTTCTTT; CDR3 protein: CASKYPGPNGTEAFF
clone size: few; J gene: TRBJ2-3; D gene: .; V gene: TRBV4-1; CDR3 DNA: TGCGCCAGCAGCCATCGAGGAGCCGAAGTGGGAGATACGCAGTATTTT; CDR3 protein: CASSHRGAEVGDTQYF
clone size: many; J gene: TRBJ2-1; D gene: TRBD2; V gene: TRBV5-1; CDR3 DNA: TGCGCCAGCAGCCGGCGGACTAGCGGGAAAAATGAGCAGTTCTTC; CDR3 protein: CASSRRTSGKNEQFF
clone size: many; J gene: TRBJ2-5; D gene: TRBD2; V gene: TRBV7-6; CDR3 DNA: TGTGCCAGCGGATCCTCTAGCGGGAGCCCCCGGGAGACCCAGTACTTC; CDR3 protein: CASGSSSGSPRETQYF
clone size: many; J gene: TRBJ2-7; D gene: TRBD2; V gene: TRBV27; CDR3 DNA: TGTGCCAGCAGTTTAACATTGTGGGGACTAGCGGGAGGACCCTACGAGCAGTACTTC; CDR3 protein: CASSLTLWGLAGGPYEQYF
clone size: few; J gene: TRBJ2-3; D gene: .; V gene: TRBV7-3; CDR3 DNA: TGTGCCAGCAGCAACATAGGGTTTAGCACAGATACGCAGTATTTT; CDR3 protein: CASSNIGFSTDTQYF
clone size: few; J gene: TRBJ2-6; D gene: TRBD1; V gene: TRBV20-1; CDR3 DNA: TGCAGTGCTAGAGACCCGGGACAGGGACACTCTGGGGCCAACGTCCTGACTTTC; CDR3 protein: CSARDPGQGHSGANVLTF
clone size: many; J gene: TRBJ1-2; D gene: .; V gene: TRBV20-1; CDR3 DNA: TGCAGTGCTAGAGCATCCGGGGGAACAGCTACCTATGGCTACACCTTC; CDR3 protein: CSARASGGTATYGYTF
clone size: once; J gene: TRBJ2-5; D gene: .; V gene: TRBV20-1; CDR3 DNA: TGCAGTGCTTTCATACCACCCCGGGGGCTAGAAGGAACCCAGTACTTC; CDR3 protein: CSAFIPPRGLEGTQYF
clone size: many; J gene: TRBJ1-2; D gene: .; V gene: TRBV28; CDR3 DNA: TGTGCCAGCAGCCCGAGGGCCTTGAACTATGGCTACACCTTC; CDR3 protein: CASSPRALNYGYTF
clone size: .; J gene: TRBJ2-7; D gene: .; V gene: TRBV9; CDR3 DNA: TGTGCCAGCAGCGTGGGGCCCCTAGCGACCGAGCAGTACTTC; CDR3 protein: CASSVGPLATEQYF
clone size: many; J gene: TRBJ1-4; D gene: .; V gene: TRBV18; CDR3 DNA: TGTGCCAGCTCACCCATACAGGGTTCGGTGGAAAAACTGTTTTTT; CDR3 protein: CASSPIQGSVEKLFF
clone size: .; J gene: TRBJ2-5; D gene: TRBD2; V gene: TRBV5-1; CDR3 DNA: TGCGCCAGCAGCTTGGCCCAGCGGGAGCGGGAGACCCAGTACTTC; CDR3 protein: CASSLAQRERETQYF
clone size: many; J gene: TRBJ1-5; D gene: .; V gene: TRBV2; CDR3 DNA: TGTGCCAGCAGGGGAGCTTTGGGGGGGAAGCAGCCCCAGCATTTT; CDR3 protein: CASRGALGGKQPQHF
clone size: many; J gene: TRBJ2-6; D gene: .; V gene: TRBV10-3; CDR3 DNA: TGTGCCATCAGTGAGAAGGGCTTTGGGGCCAACGTCCTGACTTTC; CDR3 protein: CAISEKGFGANVLTF
clone size: .; J gene: TRBJ2-1; D gene: TRBD2; V gene: TRBV20-1; CDR3 DNA: TGCAGTGCAAGGGACTACCTCTACAATGAGCAGTTCTTC; CDR3 protein: CSARDYLYNEQFF
clone size: few; J gene: TRBJ1-3; D gene: .; V gene: TRBV30; CDR3 DNA: TGTGCCTCGAAGGGGGGCGCTGGTGGAAACACCATATATTTT; CDR3 protein: CASKGGAGGNTIYF
clone size: many; J gene: TRBJ2-5; D gene: .; V gene: TRBV5-1; CDR3 DNA: TGCGCCAGCAGCTTGGTTAGGGGGAGGCAAGAGACCCAGTACTTC; CDR3 protein: CASSLVRGRQETQYF
clone size: few; J gene: TRBJ1-4; D gene: .; V gene: TRBV9; CDR3 DNA: TGTGCCAGCAGCGCCCGGGGGGGGCGGACTAATGAAAAACTGTTTTTT; CDR3 protein: CASSARGGRTNEKLFF
clone size: many; J gene: TRBJ2-3; D gene: TRBD2; V gene: TRBV2; CDR3 DNA: TGTGCCAGCCAGAGCGGGGGGTCAGATACGCAGTATTTT; CDR3 protein: CASQSGGSDTQYF
clone size: many; J gene: TRBJ2-1; D gene: .; V gene: TRBV2; CDR3 DNA: TGTGCCAGCAAGGGTAGGGGCTCGGATGAGCAGTTCTTC; CDR3 protein: CASKGRGSDEQFF
clone size: many; J gene: TRBJ1-1; D gene: .; V gene: TRBV20-1; CDR3 DNA: TGCAGTGCCACGGTGAACACTGAAGCTTTCTTT; CDR3 protein: CSATVNTEAFF
clone size: many; J gene: TRBJ2-7; D gene: .; V gene: TRBV2; CDR3 DNA: TGTGCCAGCCTGATCGGTACCTACGAGCAGTACTTC; CDR3 protein: CASLIGTYEQYF
clone size: many; J gene: TRBJ2-7; D gene: TRBD1; V gene: TRBV13; CDR3 DNA: TGTGCCAGCAGTCTAGGACAGGACCCTTACGAGCAGTACTTC; CDR3 protein: CASSLGQDPYEQYF
clone size: many; J gene: TRBJ2-1; D gene: TRBD1; V gene: TRBV6-1; CDR3 DNA: TGTGCCAGCAGTGAATCAGGGGTAGGGGGCGTTTACAATGAGCAGTTCTTC; CDR3 protein: CASSESGVGGVYNEQFF
clone size: .; J gene: TRBJ1-6; D gene: .; V gene: TRBV7-8; CDR3 DNA: TGTGCCAGCAGTCCGGGGCAGGGGACCGGGTCACCCCTCCACTTT; CDR3 protein: CASSPGQGTGSPLHF
clone size: many; J gene: TRBJ2-1; D gene: .; V gene: TRBV7-8; CDR3 DNA: TGTGCCAGCAGCTTTTTGCTGGAGTCCCAATTCTACAATGAGCAGTTCTTC; CDR3 protein: CASSFLLESQFYNEQFF
clone size: many; J gene: TRBJ2-3; D gene: .; V gene: TRBV20-1; CDR3 DNA: TGCAGTGCTACGAGCGATAGCACAGATACGCAGTATTTT; CDR3 protein: CSATSDSTDTQYF
clone size: many; J gene: TRBJ1-2; D gene: .; V gene: TRBV6-9; CDR3 DNA: TGTGCCAGCAGTTACTCTGGCAGGGAGGGCACCTTC; CDR3 protein: CASSYSGREGTF
clone size: .; J gene: TRBJ1-2; D gene: .; V gene: TRBV4-2; CDR3 DNA: TGTGCCAGCAGCCAACTTACGCTCGGGGACACCTTCTATGGCTACACCTTC; CDR3 protein: CASSQLTLGDTFYGYTF
clone size: few; J gene: TRBJ2-2; D gene: TRBD2; V gene: TRBV4-2; CDR3 DNA: TGTGCCAGCAGCCAAGATATGCTGGCTAGCGGGCCCACCGGGGAGCTGTTTTTT; CDR3 protein: CASSQDMLASGPTGELFF
clone size: few; J gene: TRBJ1-1; D gene: .; V gene: TRBV10-3; CDR3 DNA: TGTGCCATCACAGCAAGCCAACAGGATCCCACTGAAGCTTTCTTT; CDR3 protein: CAITASQQDPTEAFF
clone size: many; J gene: TRBJ1-6; D gene: .; V gene: TRBV6-5; CDR3 DNA: TGTGCCAGCAGTTACTCATTTGGGGATTCACCCCTCCACTTT; CDR3 protein: CASSYSFGDSPLHF
clone size: few; J gene: TRBJ1-2; D gene: .; V gene: TRBV2; CDR3 DNA: TGTGCCAGCAGTGTAGGCGCGGCCTTCTCCACCTATGGCTACACCTTC; CDR3 protein: CASSVGAAFSTYGYTF
clone size: many; J gene: TRBJ2-4; D gene: TRBD2; V gene: TRBV2; CDR3 DNA: TGTGCCAGCAGTGAACTAGCGGGAGGGCGGGGTGCCAAAAACATTCAGTACTTC; CDR3 protein: CASSELAGGRGAKNIQYF
clone size: many; J gene: TRBJ2-5; D gene: .; V gene: TRBV29-1; CDR3 DNA: TGCAGCGTTGGACAAGAGACCCAGTACTTC; CDR3 protein: CSVGQETQYF
clone size: many; J gene: TRBJ2-3; D gene: .; V gene: TRBV18; CDR3 DNA: TGTGCCAGCTCAATCAAGGGGTCGGGCACAGATACGCAGTATTTT; CDR3 protein: CASSIKGSGTDTQYF
clone size: .; J gene: TRBJ2-3; D gene: TRBD2; V gene: TRBV4-2; CDR3 DNA: TGTGCCAGCAGCCAAGATCGGAGTAGCGGGGTCGGGGATACGCAGTATTTT; CDR3 protein: CASSQDRSSGVGDTQYF
clone size: many; J gene: TRBJ2-3; D gene: .; V gene: TRBV2; CDR3 DNA: TGTGCCAGCAGTGAATACCCAAGGGGGACAGATACGCAGTATTTT; CDR3 protein: CASSEYPRGTDTQYF
clone size: .; J gene: TRBJ2-7; D gene: .; V gene: TRBV7-9; CDR3 DNA: TGTGCCAGCAGCTGGGAATGGGGGGGGCCGCAGAGCTCCTACGAGCAGTACTTC; CDR3 protein: CASSWEWGGPQSSYEQYF
clone size: many; J gene: TRBJ2-3; D gene: .; V gene: TRBV2; CDR3 DNA: TGTGCCAGCAAGCCGGGAGATACGCAGTATTTT; CDR3 protein: CASKPGDTQYF
clone size: .; J gene: TRBJ2-7; D gene: .; V gene: TRBV11-1; CDR3 DNA: TGTGCCAGCCGATGGACAGCGTCCTCCTACGAGCAGTACTTC; CDR3 protein: CASRWTASSYEQYF
clone size: many; J gene: TRBJ2-2; D gene: TRBD2; V gene: TRBV11-3; CDR3 DNA: TGTGCCAGCAGCTCCGGGCCCAGACTAGCGGGTAACACCGGGGAGCTGTTTTTT; CDR3 protein: CASSSGPRLAGNTGELFF
clone size: few; J gene: TRBJ2-1; D gene: TRBD2; V gene: TRBV7-9; CDR3 DNA: TGTGCCAGCAGCTTGCTTTCGCTAGCGGGAGGAGCGAATGAGCGGTTCTTC; CDR3 protein: CASSLLSLAGGANERFF